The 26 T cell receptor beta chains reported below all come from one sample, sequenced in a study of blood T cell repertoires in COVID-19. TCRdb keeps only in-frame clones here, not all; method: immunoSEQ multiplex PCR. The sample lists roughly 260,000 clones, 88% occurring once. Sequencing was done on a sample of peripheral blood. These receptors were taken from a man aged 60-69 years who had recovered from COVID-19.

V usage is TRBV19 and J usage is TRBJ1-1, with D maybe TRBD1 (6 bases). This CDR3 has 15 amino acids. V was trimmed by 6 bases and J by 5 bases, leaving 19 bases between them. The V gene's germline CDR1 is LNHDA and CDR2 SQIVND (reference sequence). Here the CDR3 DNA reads TGTGCCAGTAGCACAGATCTCAGGGGTAGGACTGAAGCTTTCTTT. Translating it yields CASSTDLRGRTEAFF.

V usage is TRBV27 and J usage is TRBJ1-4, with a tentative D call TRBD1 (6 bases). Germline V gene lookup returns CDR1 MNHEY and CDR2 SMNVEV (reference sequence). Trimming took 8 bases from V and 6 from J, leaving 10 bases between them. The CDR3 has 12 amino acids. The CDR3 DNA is TGTGCCAGCGGGGGCGAGGATGAAAAACTGTTTTTT. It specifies CASGGEDEKLFF.

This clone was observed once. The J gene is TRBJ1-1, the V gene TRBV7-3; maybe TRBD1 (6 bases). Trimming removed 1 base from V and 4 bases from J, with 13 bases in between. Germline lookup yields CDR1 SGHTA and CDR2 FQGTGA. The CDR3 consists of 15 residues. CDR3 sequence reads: CASSLMGRGFTEAFF. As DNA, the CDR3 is TGTGCCAGCAGCTTAATGGGCAGGGGCTTCACTGAAGCTTTCTTT.

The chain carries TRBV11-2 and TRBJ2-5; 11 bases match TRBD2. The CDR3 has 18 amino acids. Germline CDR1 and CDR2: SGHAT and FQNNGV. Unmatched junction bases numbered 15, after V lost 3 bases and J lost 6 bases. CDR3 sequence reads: CASSFQQGSGGAVKTQYF. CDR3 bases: TGTGCCAGCAGCTTCCAACAAGGTAGCGGGGGGGCCGTCAAGACCCAGTACTTC.

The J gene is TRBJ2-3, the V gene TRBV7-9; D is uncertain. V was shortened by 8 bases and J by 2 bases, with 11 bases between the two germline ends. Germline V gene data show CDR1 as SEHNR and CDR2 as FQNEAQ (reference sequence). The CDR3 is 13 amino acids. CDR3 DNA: TGTGCCAGCCTACAGAGTTTCACAGATACGCAGTATTTT. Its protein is CASLQSFTDTQYF.

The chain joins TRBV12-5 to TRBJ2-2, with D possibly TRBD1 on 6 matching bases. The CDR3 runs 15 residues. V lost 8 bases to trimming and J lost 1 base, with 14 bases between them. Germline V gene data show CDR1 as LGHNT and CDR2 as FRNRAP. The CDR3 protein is CASRGAQGNTGELFF. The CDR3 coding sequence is TGTGCTAGTAGAGGAGCACAGGGGAACACCGGGGAGCTGTTTTTT.

The CDR3 here is CATSRDLRGYTF. The CDR3 DNA reads TGTGCCACCAGCAGAGACCTCCGTGGCTACACCTTC. This rearrangement joins TRBV15 to TRBJ1-2; no clear D. Germline CDR1 LNHNV, CDR2 YYDKDF (reference sequence). The V and J ends lost 0 bases and 7 bases respectively, with 6 bases between them. The CDR3 consists of 12 residues.

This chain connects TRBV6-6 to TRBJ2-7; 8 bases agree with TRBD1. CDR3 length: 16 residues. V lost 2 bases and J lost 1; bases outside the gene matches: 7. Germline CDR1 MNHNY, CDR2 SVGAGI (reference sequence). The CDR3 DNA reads TGTGCCAGCAGTTACAAACAGGGGGAGGTATCCTACGAGCAGTACTTC. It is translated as CASSYKQGEVSYEQYF.

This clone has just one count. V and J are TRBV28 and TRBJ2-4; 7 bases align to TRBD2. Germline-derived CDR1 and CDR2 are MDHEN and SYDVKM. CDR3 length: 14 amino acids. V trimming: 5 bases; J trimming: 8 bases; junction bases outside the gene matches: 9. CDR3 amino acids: CASSPSGGGYIQYF. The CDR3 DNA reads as TGTGCCAGCAGTCCGTCGGGGGGAGGGTACATTCAGTACTTC.

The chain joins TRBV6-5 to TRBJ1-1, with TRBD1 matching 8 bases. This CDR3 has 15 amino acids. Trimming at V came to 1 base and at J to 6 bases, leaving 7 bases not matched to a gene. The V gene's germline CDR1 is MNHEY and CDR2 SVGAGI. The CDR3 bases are TGTGCCAGCAGTTACTTCACAGGGGGAAGGGCTGAAGCTTTCTTT. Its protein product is CASSYFTGGRAEAFF.

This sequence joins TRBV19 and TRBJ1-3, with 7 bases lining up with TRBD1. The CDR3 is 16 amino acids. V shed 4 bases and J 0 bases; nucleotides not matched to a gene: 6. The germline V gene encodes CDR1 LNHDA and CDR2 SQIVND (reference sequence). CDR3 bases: TGTGCCAGTAGTAGAAACCGGGACAGCTCTGGAAACACCATATATTTT. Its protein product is CASSRNRDSSGNTIYF.

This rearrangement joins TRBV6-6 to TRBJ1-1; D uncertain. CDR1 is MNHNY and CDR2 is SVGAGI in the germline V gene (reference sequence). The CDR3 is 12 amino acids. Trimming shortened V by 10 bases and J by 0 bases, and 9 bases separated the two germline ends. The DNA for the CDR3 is TGTGCCATCTCGGCGGTGAACACTGAAGCTTTCTTT. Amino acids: CAISAVNTEAFF.

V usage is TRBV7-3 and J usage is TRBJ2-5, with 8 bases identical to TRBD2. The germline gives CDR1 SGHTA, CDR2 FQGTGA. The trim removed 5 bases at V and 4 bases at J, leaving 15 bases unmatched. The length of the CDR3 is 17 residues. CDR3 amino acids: CASSPHPWTAGGETQYF. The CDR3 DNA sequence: TGTGCCAGCAGCCCCCACCCCTGGACGGCGGGGGGAGAGACCCAGTACTTC.

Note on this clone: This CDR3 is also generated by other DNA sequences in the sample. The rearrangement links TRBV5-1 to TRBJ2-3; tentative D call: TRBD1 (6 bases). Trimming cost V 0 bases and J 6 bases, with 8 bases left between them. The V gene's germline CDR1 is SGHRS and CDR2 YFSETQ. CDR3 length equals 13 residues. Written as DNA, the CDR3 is TGCGCCAGCAGCTTGGACAGGGCCGATACGCAGTATTTT. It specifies CASSLDRADTQYF.

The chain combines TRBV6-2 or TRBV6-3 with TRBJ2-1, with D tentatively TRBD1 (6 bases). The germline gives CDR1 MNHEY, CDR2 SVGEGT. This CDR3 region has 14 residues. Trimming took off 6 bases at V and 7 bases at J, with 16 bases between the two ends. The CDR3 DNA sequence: TGTGCCAGCAGCTCCCCCCAGGGGCGGAATGAGCAGTTCTTC. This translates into CASSSPQGRNEQFF.

The CDR3 DNA sequence: TGTGCCAGCAGTTTAGCGGGGGGTTTCTACAATGAGCAGTTCTTC. Amino acid sequence: CASSLAGGFYNEQFF. This chain connects TRBV27 to TRBJ2-1; 8 bases match TRBD2. V gave up 2 bases and J gave up 3 bases; unmatched junction bases: 3. CDR3 size: 15 residues. Germline V gene sequence: CDR1 MNHEY, CDR2 SMNVEV (reference sequence).

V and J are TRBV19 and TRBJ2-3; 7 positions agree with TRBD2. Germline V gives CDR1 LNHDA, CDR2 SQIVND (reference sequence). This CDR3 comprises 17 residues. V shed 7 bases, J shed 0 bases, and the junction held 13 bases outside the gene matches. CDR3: CASKIYPGGSSTDTQYF. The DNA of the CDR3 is TGTGCCAGTAAGATCTATCCCGGGGGGTCTAGCACAGATACGCAGTATTTT.

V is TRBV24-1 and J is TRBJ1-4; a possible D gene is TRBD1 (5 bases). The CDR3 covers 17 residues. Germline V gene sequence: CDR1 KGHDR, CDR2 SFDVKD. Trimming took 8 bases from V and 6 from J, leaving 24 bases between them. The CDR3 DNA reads TGTGCCACCATCGCCGGGGGTAGTCAGGCAGATTATGAAAAACTGTTTTTT. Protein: CATIAGGSQADYEKLFF.

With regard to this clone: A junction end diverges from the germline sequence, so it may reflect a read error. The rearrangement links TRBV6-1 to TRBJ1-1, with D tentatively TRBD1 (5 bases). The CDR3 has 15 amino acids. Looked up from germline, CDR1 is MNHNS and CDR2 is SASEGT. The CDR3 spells CASNEAGGGSTEAFF. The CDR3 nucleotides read TGTGCCAGCAATGAAGCGGGTGGGGGGTCCACTGAAGCTTTCTTT.

CDR3 DNA sequence: TGTGCCAGCAGCGTAGCAGGGGCCAACTCTGGAAACACCATATATTTT. This sequence encodes CASSVAGANSGNTIYF. The chain joins TRBV9 to TRBJ1-3, with a weak D call TRBD1 (6 bases). The CDR3 has 16 residues. CDR1 SGDLS and CDR2 YYNGEE come from the germline V gene. V dropped 0 bases and J dropped 0 bases, with 10 bases sitting between them.

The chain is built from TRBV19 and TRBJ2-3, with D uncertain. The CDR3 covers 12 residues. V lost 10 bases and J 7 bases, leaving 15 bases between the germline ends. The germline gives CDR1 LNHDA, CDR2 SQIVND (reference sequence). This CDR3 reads CATAPSRYTQYF. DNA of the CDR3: TGTGCCACCGCACCATCGCGATATACGCAGTATTTT.

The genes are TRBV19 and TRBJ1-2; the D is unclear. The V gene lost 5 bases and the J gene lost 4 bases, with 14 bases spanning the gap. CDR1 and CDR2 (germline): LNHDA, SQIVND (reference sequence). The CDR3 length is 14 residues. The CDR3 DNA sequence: TGTGCCAGTAGTTCCGGTGGGCCCGTCTATGGCTACACCTTC. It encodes CASSSGGPVYGYTF.

The CDR3 nucleotides are TGTGCCAGCAGCTTAGTGGACAGCTACGAGCAGTACTTC. It codes for CASSLVDSYEQYF. This chain joins TRBV11-2 and TRBJ2-7; TRBD1 is a possible D gene (6 bases). Germline CDR1 is SGHAT and CDR2 is FQNNGV. The CDR3 consists of 13 residues. V gave up 1 base and J gave up 3 bases, with 7 bases separating them.

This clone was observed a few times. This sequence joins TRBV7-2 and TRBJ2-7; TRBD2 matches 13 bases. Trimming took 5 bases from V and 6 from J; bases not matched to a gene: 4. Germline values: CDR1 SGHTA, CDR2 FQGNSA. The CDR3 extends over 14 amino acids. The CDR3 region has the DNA TGTGCCAGCAGCCAGGGGACTAGCGGGGTCGAGCAGTACTTC. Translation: CASSQGTSGVEQYF.

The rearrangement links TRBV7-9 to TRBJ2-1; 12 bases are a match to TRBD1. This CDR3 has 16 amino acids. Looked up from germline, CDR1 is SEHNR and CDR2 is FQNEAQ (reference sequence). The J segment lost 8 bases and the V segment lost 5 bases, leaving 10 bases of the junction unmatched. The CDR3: CASSPGTGGVLDEQFF. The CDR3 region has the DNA TGTGCCAGCAGCCCTGGGACAGGGGGCGTGTTAGATGAGCAGTTCTTC.

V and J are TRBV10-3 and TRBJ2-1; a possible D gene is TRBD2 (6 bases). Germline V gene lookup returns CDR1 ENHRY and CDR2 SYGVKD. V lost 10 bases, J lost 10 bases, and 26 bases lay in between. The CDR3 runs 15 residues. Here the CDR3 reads CATHLGGARPSEQFF. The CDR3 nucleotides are TGTGCCACCCACTTGGGCGGGGCCCGACCTTCAGAGCAGTTCTTC.